The rows below give T cell receptor beta chains drawn from one sample of a study of T cell responses to AZD1222 COVID-19 vaccine. Produced via immunoSEQ multiplex PCR; TCRdb's table is partial and in-frame only. Found here are some 130,000 clones, about nine tenths of them singletons; the top ten hold less than 9%. The sequencing here drew on peripheral blood, taken on day 0 of AZD1222 vaccination. The receptor set was obtained from an adult in good health. The conserved cysteine and the conserved F or W are not part of the CDR3 here. A D gene is named only where the DNA matches it firmly.

j_call,d_call,v_call,cdr3_aa
TRBJ2-7,TRBD2,TRBV4-3,ASSQEFRSGGEQY
TRBJ2-7,.,TRBV3-1/TRBV3-2,ASSREDTPSSYEQY
TRBJ2-7,TRBD1,TRBV18,ASSPPGGLYEQY
TRBJ1-2,TRBD1,TRBV7-6,ASSGTASYGYT
TRBJ2-2,.,TRBV5-6,ASSLPGANTGELF
TRBJ2-7,.,TRBV6-2/TRBV6-3,ASSYDRLYEQY
TRBJ2-7,.,TRBV5-5,ASSFSLYEQY
TRBJ1-5,.,TRBV6-2/TRBV6-3,ASSSQGSNQPQH
TRBJ2-3,.,TRBV30,AGGLGRTDTQY
TRBJ2-3,.,TRBV19,ASTGPNSGQGDTQY
TRBJ2-7,TRBD1,TRBV6-6,ASSYSSGQGYEQY
TRBJ1-4,.,TRBV5-1,ASSFGINEKLF
TRBJ1-1,.,TRBV4-3,ASSPAVVGSNTEAF
TRBJ2-1,.,TRBV11-1,ASSLRRSSYNEQF
TRBJ2-7,TRBD1,TRBV3-1/TRBV3-2,ASSLHGTGREQY
TRBJ2-3,.,TRBV5-6,ASSPGLGQISTDTQY
TRBJ1-4,.,TRBV6-2/TRBV6-3,ASSSETGTNEKLF
TRBJ2-7,.,TRBV28,ASSSRGKQY
TRBJ2-3,TRBD2,TRBV6-2/TRBV6-3,ASSYSVGATGGDTQY
TRBJ2-5,.,TRBV14,ASSQGVSQHAETQY
TRBJ2-6,.,TRBV15,ATSSLDNSGANVLT
TRBJ2-7,.,TRBV4-1,ASSQYQGPYEQY
TRBJ1-1,TRBD1,TRBV7-8,ASSATGTGYTEAF
TRBJ1-4,.,TRBV4-2,ASSQEAARLF
TRBJ2-3,.,TRBV19,ASSPRLVGDTQY
TRBJ2-3,TRBD1,TRBV10-1,ASSEYRTGADTQY
TRBJ1-2,TRBD1,TRBV25-1,ATGTGYGYT
TRBJ1-2,.,TRBV18,ASSPPAGNGYT